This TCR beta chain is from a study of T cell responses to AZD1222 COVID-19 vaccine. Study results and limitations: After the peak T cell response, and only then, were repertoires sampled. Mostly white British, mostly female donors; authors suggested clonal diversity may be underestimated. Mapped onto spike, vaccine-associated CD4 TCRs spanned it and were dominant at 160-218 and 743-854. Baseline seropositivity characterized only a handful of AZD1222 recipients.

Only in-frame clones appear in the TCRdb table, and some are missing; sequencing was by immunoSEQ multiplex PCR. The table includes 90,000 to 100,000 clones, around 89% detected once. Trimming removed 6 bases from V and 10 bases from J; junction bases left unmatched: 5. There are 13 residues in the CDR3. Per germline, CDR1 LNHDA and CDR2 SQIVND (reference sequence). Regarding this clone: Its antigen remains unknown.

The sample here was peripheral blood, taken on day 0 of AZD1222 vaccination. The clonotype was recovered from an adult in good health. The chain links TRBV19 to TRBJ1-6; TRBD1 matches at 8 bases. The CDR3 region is CASRDRVDSPLHF. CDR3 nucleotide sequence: TGTGCCAGTAGGGACAGGGTAGACTCACCCCTCCACTTT.